This is a list of T cell receptor beta chains from one sample in a study of shared clonotypes between healthy human individuals. The protocol was immunoSEQ multiplex PCR, while the TCRdb copy is restricted to in-frame clones and leaves out a portion. This sample yields around 2.5 million clones, of which 93% are seen a single time; about 0.39% belongs to the top ten. Sequences were obtained from naive CD4+ T cells from PBMCs. The receptors stem from a man aged 18 to 30 in good health. Some clones in this sample may be carry-over from other donors' samples. CDR3s include the opening cysteine and the closing phenylalanine or tryptophan.

TRBV5-1	CASSVNPYQPQHF
TRBV27	CASSPTRLSAEAFF
TRBV9	CASSVDGGRNPDTQYF
TRBV7-3	CASSSYGTLGETQYF
TRBV5-1	CASRIQGLTGELFF
TRBV4-2	CASSQVLDPDYEQYF
TRBV4-1	CASRRTGGADTQYF
TRBV28	CASSLKWTGRGEKLFF
TRBV29-1	CSVTGNGYTF
TRBV5-1	CASSLYRQETQYF